These 30 T cell receptor beta chains share one sample of origin, sequenced in a study of CD8 T cells in ankylosing spondylitis. One entry per CDR3 protein results from TCRdb running MiXCR on the 5' RACE reads. The table records 200,000 to 300,000 distinct CDR3 sequences, roughly a third of them present only once. Sequencing input: blood, either unsorted or a sorted T cell fraction (not recorded which). The receptors derive from a male donor with ankylosing spondylitis or in good health (not recorded which).

There are a few counts of this clonotype. This chain uses TRBV20-1 with TRBJ2-5, with 8 bases aligning to TRBD1. The CDR3 length is 13 residues. Looked up from germline, CDR1 is DFQATT and CDR2 is SNEGSKA (reference sequence). The V segment lost 6 bases and the J segment 4 bases; nucleotides outside the gene matches: 7. The CDR3 loop reads CSAGQGAGETQYF. The CDR3 DNA is TGCAGTGCGGGCCAGGGGGCAGGAGAGACCCAGTACTTC.

The rearrangement joins TRBV4-2 to TRBJ2-1; D is uncertain. Trimming pared 4 bases from V and 6 bases from J, leaving 10 bases between. The germline V gene encodes CDR1 LGHNA and CDR2 YNFKEQ. The CDR3 sequence is 13 residues long. The CDR3 reads CASSPPTFNEQFF. Here the CDR3 DNA reads TGTGCCAGCAGCCCTCCGACGTTCAATGAGCAGTTCTTC.

The chain carries TRBV28 and TRBJ2-7, with 9 positions matching TRBD1. V trimming: 2 bases; J trimming: 0 bases; junction bases outside the gene matches: 11. There are 18 residues in the CDR3. Germline values: CDR1 MDHEN, CDR2 SYDVKM. Written as DNA, the CDR3 is TGTGCCAGCAGTTTAGGGGACAGGGTCCAGACAAGCTCCTACGAGCAGTACTTC. This codes for CASSLGDRVQTSSYEQYF.

The CDR3: CASSHIGRMNTEAFF. As DNA, the CDR3 is TGTGCCAGCAGCCATATCGGACGGATGAACACTGAAGCTTTCTTT. The chain couples TRBV7-9 to TRBJ1-1; D remains unclear. CDR3 length equals 15 residues. V lost 5 bases and J lost 0, with 13 bases in between. Germline V lookup: CDR1 SEHNR, CDR2 FQNEAQ (reference sequence).

This clonotype was recorded only once. The J gene is TRBJ2-7, the V gene TRBV7-2; D may be TRBD1 (5 bases). V lost 2 bases and J lost 3, with 11 bases in between. CDR1 is SGHTA and CDR2 is FQGNSA in the germline V gene. The CDR3 loop spans 14 amino acids. The DNA of the CDR3 is TGTGCCAGCAGCTTATTCCCAGGGAACTACGAGCAGTACTTC. Amino acid sequence: CASSLFPGNYEQYF.

This clonotype was observed a handful of times. This sequence joins TRBV7-8 and TRBJ2-3; weak D call: TRBD1 (6 bases). The CDR3 runs to 14 residues. V shed 5 bases and J shed 5 bases, with 14 bases lying between them. Germline loops: CDR1 SGHVS, CDR2 FQNEAQ. The CDR3 region is CASSTRTDEDTQYF. The CDR3 DNA is TGTGCCAGCAGCACCCGGACAGATGAAGATACGCAGTATTTT.

This clonotype has a handful of counts. This sequence joins TRBV6-1 and TRBJ1-5, with 11 bases that match TRBD1. Germline-derived CDR1 and CDR2 are MNHNS and SASEGT. With V trimmed by 5 bases and J by 6 bases, 3 bases remained unmatched. The CDR3 loop spans 14 amino acids. CDR3 sequence: CASSLGQGAQPQHF. The CDR3 DNA follows: TGTGCCAGCAGTCTCGGACAGGGGGCTCAGCCCCAGCATTTT.

The gene calls are TRBV11-2 and TRBJ2-1, with 7 bases matching TRBD1. The CDR3 has 14 amino acids. Germline lookup yields CDR1 SGHAT and CDR2 FQNNGV. J gave up 8 bases and V 5 bases, and 9 bases lay outside the gene matches. The DNA of the CDR3 is TGTGCCAGCAGCCCCCCCGGACAGGTCGATGAGCAGTTCTTC. Its translation is CASSPPGQVDEQFF.

The chain recombines TRBV27 with TRBJ2-5; 8 bases align to TRBD2. CDR1 and CDR2 from the germline V gene are MNHEY and SMNVEV (reference sequence). V trimming: 6 bases; J trimming: 4 bases; junction bases outside the gene matches: 10. The CDR3 contains 15 residues. This CDR3 reads CASSQSGGLGETQYF. CDR3 bases: TGTGCCAGCAGCCAAAGCGGGGGCTTGGGAGAGACCCAGTACTTC.

This clonotype has only a few counts. V and J are TRBV20-1 and TRBJ2-1, with TRBD1 identical over 9 bases. V lost 3 bases, J lost 2 bases, and 5 bases stayed unmatched. The CDR3 totals 15 residues. Per germline, CDR1 DFQATT and CDR2 SNEGSKA (reference sequence). The CDR3: CSASGTGSPYNEQFF. CDR3 nucleotide sequence: TGCAGTGCTAGCGGGACAGGGTCCCCCTACAATGAGCAGTTCTTC.

In its sample, this clonotype was seen a few times. The chain has TRBV20-1 and TRBJ2-5, with TRBD1 identical over 7 bases. J gave up 4 bases and V 7 bases, and 6 bases lay outside the gene matches. Per the germline V gene, CDR1 is DFQATT and CDR2 is SNEGSKA (reference sequence). The CDR3 covers 12 residues. CDR3 loop: CSGSPGGETQYF. CDR3 sequence (DNA): TGCAGTGGTAGCCCAGGGGGAGAGACCCAGTACTTC.

This clonotype turned up a few times. The chain couples TRBV19 to TRBJ2-3; no reliable D call. The V and J ends lost 4 bases and 7 bases respectively, with 12 bases between them. The CDR3 sequence is 13 residues long. The germline CDR1 and CDR2 sequences are LNHDA and SQIVND (reference sequence). CDR3 sequence (DNA): TGTGCCAGTAGTAGAATAAACCGCCATACGCAGTATTTT. Translating gives CASSRINRHTQYF. Supplemented by reference TRBV19 and TRBJ2-3, the full variable domain reads DGGITQSPKYLFRKEGQNVTLSCEQNLNHDAMYWYRQDPGQGLRLIYYSQIVNDFQKGDIAEGYSVSREKKESFPLTVTSAQKNPTAFYLCASSRINRHTQYFGPGTRLTVL.

This clonotype has more than one count but fewer than ten. The rearrangement links TRBV6-5 to TRBJ2-5, with TRBD1 as a possible D gene (6 bases). The CDR3 extends over 14 amino acids. V was clipped by 2 bases and J by 4 bases, with 11 bases between them. The germline V gene has CDR1 MNHEY and CDR2 SVGAGI. CDR3 nucleotide sequence: TGTGCCAGCAGTTACCAGACAGGATCAGAGACCCAGTACTTC. Protein sequence: CASSYQTGSETQYF.

This clonotype was observed a handful of times. The chain couples TRBV15 to TRBJ2-3; the D is unclear. Trimming removed 3 bases from V and 0 bases from J, with 10 bases in between. Germline values: CDR1 LNHNV, CDR2 YYDKDF (reference sequence). The CDR3 sequence is 15 residues long. CDR3 nucleotides: TGTGCCACCAGCAGGTGGTTGGGGAGCACAGATACGCAGTATTTT. Translation: CATSRWLGSTDTQYF.

The V and J genes are TRBV29-1 and TRBJ2-5; 7 bases agree with TRBD1. This CDR3 contains 13 residues. Trimming at V came to 3 bases and at J to 2 bases, leaving 3 bases not matched to a gene. CDR1 is SQVTM, CDR2 ANQGSEA, per germline. CDR3 coding DNA: TGCAGCGTTGATAGGGGACAGCAAGAGACCCAGTACTTC. Amino acid sequence: CSVDRGQQETQYF.

In its sample, this clonotype was seen a few times. The rearrangement joins TRBV20-1 to TRBJ2-7; D unresolved. CDR3 size: 12 residues. CDR1 is DFQATT and CDR2 is SNEGSKA in the germline V gene (reference sequence). The V and J ends lost 2 bases and 0 bases respectively, with 5 bases between them. CDR3 in amino acids: CSARRPSYEQYF. The CDR3 DNA is TGCAGTGCTAGACGGCCCTCCTACGAGCAGTACTTC.

In its sample, this clonotype was seen a few times. This rearrangement joins TRBV7-8 to TRBJ2-7; 10 nucleotides match TRBD2. CDR3 length: 15 amino acids. Trimming cost V 4 bases and J 2 bases; bases outside gene matches: 5. Germline-derived CDR1 and CDR2 are SGHVS and FQNEAQ. This CDR3 reads CASSSSGGGAYEQYF. The CDR3 DNA is TGTGCCAGCAGCTCAAGCGGGGGGGGAGCCTACGAGCAGTACTTC.

The chain is built from TRBV12-3 or TRBV12-4 and TRBJ2-3; D is uncertain. The CDR3 spans 13 residues. V lost 3 bases and J 4 bases, leaving 8 bases between the germline ends. CDR3 coding DNA: TGTGCCAGCAGTTTTTCCCCAGCAGATACGCAGTATTTT. Translation gives CASSFSPADTQYF.

This sequence joins TRBV20-1 and TRBJ2-3; 8 bases are shared with TRBD1. Germline values: CDR1 DFQATT, CDR2 SNEGSKA (reference sequence). This CDR3 contains 14 residues. J gave up 7 bases and V 0 bases, and 6 bases lay outside the gene matches. The CDR3 reads CSARDQQGGYTQYF. CDR3 in DNA: TGCAGTGCTAGAGATCAACAGGGGGGATATACGCAGTATTTT.

This chain joins TRBV10-3 and TRBJ2-2, with TRBD2 identical over 13 bases. The CDR3 runs 16 residues. CDR1 and CDR2 from the germline V gene are ENHRY and SYGVKD. V lost 6 bases and J lost 3; bases outside the gene matches: 4. CDR3 sequence: CAIRTGTSGDTGELFF. Written as DNA, the CDR3 is TGTGCCATCAGGACCGGGACTAGCGGGGACACCGGGGAGCTGTTTTTT.

The chain carries TRBV12-3 or TRBV12-4 and TRBJ2-5, with D possibly being TRBD1 (6 bases). This CDR3 contains 13 residues. The germline V and J ends were trimmed by 3 bases and 3 bases, with 8 bases remaining between them. The CDR3 DNA is TGTGCCAGCAGTTTCCACAGGGAAGAGACCCAGTACTTC. Its protein product is CASSFHREETQYF.

Only a few counts were recorded for this clonotype. This chain links TRBV20-1 with TRBJ1-5, with D unclear. The V gene lost 6 bases and the J gene lost 3 bases, with 12 bases spanning the gap. Germline V gene lookup returns CDR1 DFQATT and CDR2 SNEGSKA (reference sequence). The CDR3 sequence is 13 residues long. The CDR3, as DNA: TGCAGTGCCCATAGGTCCCCCAATCAGCCCCAGCATTTT. Protein sequence: CSAHRSPNQPQHF.

The chain recombines TRBV5-1 with TRBJ2-5; D is uncertain. V lost 8 bases, J lost 2 bases, and 7 bases lay in between. This CDR3 has 11 amino acids. The germline V gene encodes CDR1 SGHRS and CDR2 YFSETQ. CDR3 in amino acids: CASGVQETQYF. In DNA form, the CDR3 reads TGCGCCAGTGGGGTACAAGAGACCCAGTACTTC.

V gene TRBV12-3 or TRBV12-4 combines with J gene TRBJ2-3; D possibly matches TRBD1 or TRBD2 (5 bases each). V lost 0 bases and J 2 bases, leaving 9 bases between the germline ends. The CDR3 totals 15 residues. The CDR3 DNA reads TGTGCCAGCAGTTTAGCGGGGGTGAACACAGATACGCAGTATTTT. Protein sequence: CASSLAGVNTDTQYF.

The rearrangement links TRBV10-3 to TRBJ2-7, with D maybe TRBD1 (6 bases). In germline, CDR1 is ENHRY, CDR2 SYGVKD. The CDR3 loop spans 14 amino acids. V was cut by 8 bases and J by 7 bases, with 21 bases left in between. The CDR3 region has the DNA TGTGCCATCGGAAACCAGGGGACCCCGAGGGAGCAGTACTTC. Translated, it gives CAIGNQGTPREQYF.

This chain uses TRBV6-5 with TRBJ1-1; no firm D call. CDR1 is MNHEY, CDR2 SVGAGI, per germline. This CDR3 has 14 amino acids. Trimming left V 0 bases short and J 5 bases short, with 10 bases between. CDR3 sequence reads: CASSYSTRGTEAFF. DNA for the CDR3: TGTGCCAGCAGTTACTCTACCCGCGGGACTGAAGCTTTCTTT.

The genes are TRBV7-2 and TRBJ2-3, with D possibly matching TRBD2 (5 bases). Per the germline V gene, CDR1 is SGHTA and CDR2 is FQGNSA. V gave up 4 bases and J gave up 6 bases, with 8 bases separating them. The CDR3 extends over 12 amino acids. CDR3 DNA sequence: TGTGCCAGCAGCTCGGCTAGCGATACGCAGTATTTT. It codes for CASSSASDTQYF.

CDR3 coding DNA: TGTGCCAGCAGCCCATCACCGGGGTTTGGTACCCAGTACTTC. Protein sequence: CASSPSPGFGTQYF. The J gene is TRBJ2-5, the V gene TRBV28; D is perhaps TRBD2 (5 bases). The CDR3 is made up of 14 amino acids. CDR1 and CDR2 (germline): MDHEN, SYDVKM. The ends were cut back, 6 bases at V and 8 bases at J, with 19 bases in the middle.

This chain joins TRBV3-1 and TRBJ2-7, with 7 bases identical to TRBD2. The CDR3 sequence is 16 residues long. Germline loops: CDR1 LGHDT, CDR2 YNNKEL (reference sequence). V lost 1 base to trimming and J lost 0 bases; unmatched junction nucleotides: 6. CDR3 sequence reads: CASSQVFGGYSYEQYF. CDR3 coding DNA: TGTGCCAGCAGCCAAGTTTTCGGGGGGTACTCCTACGAGCAGTACTTC.

J is TRBJ2-7 and V is TRBV20-1, with D unresolved. Germline V CDR1 and CDR2: DFQATT, SNEGSKA (reference sequence). The germline V and J ends were trimmed by 5 bases and 2 bases, with 16 bases remaining between them. The CDR3 length is 14 residues. CDR3 sequence: CSAHQKDGAYEQYF. CDR3 coding DNA: TGCAGTGCTCACCAAAAGGACGGAGCCTACGAGCAGTACTTC.